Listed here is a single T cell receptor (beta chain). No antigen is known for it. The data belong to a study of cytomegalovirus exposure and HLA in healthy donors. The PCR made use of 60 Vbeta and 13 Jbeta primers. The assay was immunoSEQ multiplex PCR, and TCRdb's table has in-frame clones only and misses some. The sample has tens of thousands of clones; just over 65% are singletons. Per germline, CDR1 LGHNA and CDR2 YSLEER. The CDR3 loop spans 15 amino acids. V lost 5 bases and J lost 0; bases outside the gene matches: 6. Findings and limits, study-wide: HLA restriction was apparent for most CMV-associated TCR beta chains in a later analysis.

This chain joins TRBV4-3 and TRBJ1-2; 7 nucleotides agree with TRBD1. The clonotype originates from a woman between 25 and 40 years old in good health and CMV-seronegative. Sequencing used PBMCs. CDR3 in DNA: TGCGCCAGCAGCGATCGAACAGGGGCTAACTATGGCTACACCTTC. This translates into CASSDRTGANYGYTF.